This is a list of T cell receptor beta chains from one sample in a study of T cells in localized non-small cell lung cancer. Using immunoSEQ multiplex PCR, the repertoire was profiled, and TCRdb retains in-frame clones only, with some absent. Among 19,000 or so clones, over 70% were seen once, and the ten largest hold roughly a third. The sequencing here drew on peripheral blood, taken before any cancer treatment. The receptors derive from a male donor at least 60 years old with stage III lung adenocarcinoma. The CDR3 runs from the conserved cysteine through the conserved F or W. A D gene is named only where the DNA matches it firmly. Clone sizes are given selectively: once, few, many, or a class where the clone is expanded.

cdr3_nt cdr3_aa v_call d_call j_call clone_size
TGTGCCAGCTCACCGCAACGGGGGTCAGGGACCTACGAGCAGTACTTC CASSPQRGSGTYEQYF TRBV18 . TRBJ2-7 once
TGTGCCAGCAGCCCCCGACAGCCTGGTACACAGAACACCATATATTTT CASSPRQPGTQNTIYF TRBV11-3 . TRBJ1-3 .
TGTGCCAGCAGCGCCGTAATGTTGACACAGCAGTTCTTC CASSAVMLTQQFF TRBV5-6 . TRBJ2-1 .
TGTGCCAGCAGTGGCGACCCGAGCTCCTACAATGAGCAGTTCTTC CASSGDPSSYNEQFF TRBV6-4 . TRBJ2-1 .
TGTGCCAGCAGCCAAGTGGACAGGGGAGGCTACACCTTC CASSQVDRGGYTF TRBV14 TRBD1 TRBJ1-2 .
TGTGCCAGCAGCCCCGCGGTAGCGGGGGGAGATACGCAGTATTTT CASSPAVAGGDTQYF TRBV7-2 TRBD2 TRBJ2-3 once
TGCGCCAGCAGCCGGGTCCCGGCAACTAATGAAAAACTGTTTTTT CASSRVPATNEKLFF TRBV5-1 . TRBJ1-4 .
TGTGCCACCCGTGTGGGACAAGGCTCTGGGGCCAACGTCCTGACTTTC CATRVGQGSGANVLTF TRBV15 . TRBJ2-6 once
TGTGCCAGCAGCTCCGAGAGGGGCTTTCAGGAGACCCAGTACTTC CASSSERGFQETQYF TRBV6-5 . TRBJ2-5 .
TGCAGCGTTTTAGGCGCAGAAACTAATGAAAAACTGTTTTTT CSVLGAETNEKLFF TRBV29-1 . TRBJ1-4 .
TGTGCCATCAGTGGGACAGGGTACACTGAAGCTTTCTTT CAISGTGYTEAFF TRBV10-3 TRBD1 TRBJ1-1 .
TGTGCCTGGAGTGTACGGGGGACAGGGGGAGGTTGGGGCTACACCTTC CAWSVRGTGGGWGYTF TRBV30 TRBD1 TRBJ1-2 .